These T cell receptor beta chains were read from a single sample in a study of beta chain features in type 1 diabetes. The protocol was immunoSEQ multiplex PCR, while the TCRdb copy is restricted to in-frame clones and leaves out a portion. The sample lists roughly 120,000 clones, around 40% seen once, with about 0.063% in the top ten. Sequencing was performed on stem cell memory CD4+ T cells from blood. These receptors came from a young woman in good health. Both conserved end residues are part of each CDR3.

V	J	CDR3
TRBV19	TRBJ2-5	CASSRQVFGETQYF
TRBV5-1	TRBJ2-7	CASSTRLGTSHYEQYF
TRBV6-5	TRBJ2-5	CASSYGLAGLGIYF
TRBV7-2	TRBJ1-2	CASSLRGGRQVF
TRBV7-2	TRBJ1-3	CASSLGQTGNTIYF
TRBV5-1	TRBJ2-2	CASSFQQGAVGELFF
TRBV18	TRBJ2-7	CASSPDRYEQYF
TRBV7-9	TRBJ2-3	CASSGWTSGSTDTQYF
TRBV10-3	TRBJ1-1	CAISEGQPLRAFF
TRBV19	TRBJ2-1	CASSIDPGSGRAINEQFF
TRBV7-9	TRBJ2-2	CASSANRLAGGAGELFF
TRBV7-2	TRBJ2-3	CASSLAREDTQYF
TRBV28	TRBJ2-7	CASSYRDSYSGEQYF
TRBV2	TRBJ2-1	CASLWGLAYEQFF
TRBV5-6	TRBJ2-7	CASSVPLSYEQYF
TRBV7-9	TRBJ2-5	CASRGLAWQETQYF
TRBV27	TRBJ1-1	CASSSGQGMNTEAFF
TRBV4-2	TRBJ2-7	CASSQDRGRGISYEQYF
TRBV28	TRBJ1-2	CASSRGLGNYGYTF
TRBV6-4	TRBJ1-2	CASSIRANSNYGYTF
TRBV5-4	TRBJ2-1	CASSPPGTSLRREQFF
TRBV7-3	TRBJ2-1	CASSSVGTGVREQFF
TRBV7-2	TRBJ1-5	CASSPYLGQGHQPQHF
TRBV2	TRBJ1-2	CASSEGQYAGYTF
TRBV9	TRBJ2-1	CASSVSLNLYNEQFF
TRBV7-2	TRBJ1-5	CASSQDRDQPQHF
TRBV6-6	TRBJ1-2	CASSYPRDRVPYGYTF
TRBV6-6	TRBJ1-5	CASGREREPQHF
TRBV19	TRBJ2-7	CASSPLTGVFSYEQYF
TRBV7-2	TRBJ2-7	CASSLAGSGDYEQYF
TRBV4-3	TRBJ2-1	CASSPRQLSYNEQFF
TRBV28	TRBJ2-4	CASTRDSAKNIQYF
TRBV23-1	TRBJ1-5	CASSLPRGCSNQPQHF
TRBV6-6	TRBJ2-3	CASSQGRVTDTQYF
TRBV11-2	TRBJ2-3	CASSSRQGSRTDTQYF
TRBV19	TRBJ2-3	CASSMGLAGVRDTQYF
TRBV6-6	TRBJ2-7	CASSFRTIYEQYF
TRBV18	TRBJ2-7	CASSPPASGSSYEQYF
TRBV5-6	TRBJ2-2	CASSLETGVAKLFF